Listed here are 13 T cell receptor beta chains from one sample, sequenced in a study of shared clonotypes between healthy human individuals. The method was immunoSEQ multiplex PCR; TCRdb's version includes in-frame clones alone and lacks a portion of them. The data contain some 2,000,000 clones, approximately 94% of them seen just once; the ten biggest clones take up around 0.13%. Sequencing used naive CD4+ T cells sorted from blood. Subset described: CD45RA+ positively selected. All receptors derive from a man aged 18-30 years in good health.

V is TRBV5-1 and J is TRBJ2-1, with 9 bases matching TRBD1. This CDR3 region has 13 residues. Germline V CDR1 and CDR2: SGHRS, YFSETQ. The ends lost 6 bases at V and 3 bases at J; junction bases unmatched: 1. CDR3 bases: TGCGCCAGCAAGGGACAGGGCTACAATGAGCAGTTCTTC. This translates into CASKGQGYNEQFF.

About this clone: In the same sample, other DNA sequences code for this CDR3. This chain joins TRBV10-3 and TRBJ2-7, with 8 bases lining up with TRBD2. The CDR3 sequence is 14 residues long. Per the germline V gene, CDR1 is ENHRY and CDR2 is SYGVKD. J gave up 4 bases and V 0 bases, and 2 bases lay outside the gene matches. The CDR3: CAISESASGYEQYF. DNA of the CDR3: TGTGCCATCAGTGAGTCCGCTAGCGGGTACGAGCAGTACTTC.

The CDR3 here is CSARSEGYEQYF. CDR3 DNA: TGCAGCGCCCGGTCGGAAGGATACGAGCAGTACTTC. V gene TRBV29-1 combines with J gene TRBJ2-7; no clear D gene. Trimming left V 7 bases short and J 4 bases short, with 14 bases between. The germline CDR1 and CDR2 sequences are SQVTM and ANQGSEA. This CDR3 spans 12 amino acids.

In this sample, this clone turned up once. V is TRBV27 and J is TRBJ1-2; D is unclear. The CDR3 consists of 18 residues. Germline CDR1 reads MNHEY; CDR2 reads SMNVEV (reference sequence). V shed 5 bases and J shed 1 base, with 23 bases lying between them. The CDR3 bases are TGTGCCAGCAGTAAATCTACCGCGACAACGGTCCTTAACTATGGCTACACCTTC. This sequence encodes CASSKSTATTVLNYGYTF.

This chain links TRBV19 with TRBJ2-7; 8 bases are a match to TRBD1. This CDR3 spans 16 amino acids. Germline loops: CDR1 LNHDA, CDR2 SQIVND (reference sequence). Trimming cost V 3 bases and J 4 bases; bases outside gene matches: 11. DNA for the CDR3: TGTGCCAGTAGTATCGGGCCCGGACAGGGTTGGTACGAGCAGTACTTC. This sequence encodes CASSIGPGQGWYEQYF.

The rearrangement uses TRBV7-9 and TRBJ1-1; tentative D call: TRBD1 (5 bases). Germline loops: CDR1 SEHNR, CDR2 FQNEAQ (reference sequence). The ends were cut back, 6 bases at V and 0 bases at J, with 14 bases in the middle. The CDR3 totals 15 residues. The CDR3 is CASSGWGTMNTEAFF. The DNA of the CDR3 is TGTGCCAGCAGTGGTTGGGGCACCATGAACACTGAAGCTTTCTTT. The variable domain in full, with the rest retrieved from reference TRBV7-9 and TRBJ1-1, is DTGVSQNPRHKITKRGQNVTFRCDPISEHNRLYWYRQTLGQGPEFLTYFQNEAQLEKSRLLSDRFSAERPKGSFSTLEIQRTEQGDSAMYLCASSGWGTMNTEAFFGQGTRLTVV.

J is TRBJ1-3 and V is TRBV20-1; D not resolved. Trimming pared 6 bases from V and 7 bases from J, leaving 10 bases between. The CDR3 extends over 11 amino acids. Germline lookup yields CDR1 DFQATT and CDR2 SNEGSKA (reference sequence). The CDR3 region has the DNA TGCAGTGCCCTCACATCGAACACCATATATTTT. Its translation: CSALTSNTIYF.

The J gene is TRBJ1-2, the V gene TRBV11-2; no clear D gene. This CDR3 comprises 15 residues. Trimming took 7 bases from V and 2 from J, leaving 17 bases between them. Germline CDR1 reads SGHAT; CDR2 reads FQNNGV. The CDR3 reads CASTTLGGLNYGYTF. DNA for the CDR3: TGTGCCAGCACTACCCTGGGAGGACTGAACTATGGCTACACCTTC.

The rearrangement links TRBV11-3 to TRBJ2-5, with D perhaps matching TRBD1 (6 bases). V was trimmed by 6 bases and J by 5 bases, leaving 13 bases between them. This CDR3 has 13 residues. Germline V lookup: CDR1 SGHNT, CDR2 YENEEA. The CDR3 DNA follows: TGTGCCAGCAGTCGTAACAGGGTTGAGACCCAGTACTTC. Its protein product is CASSRNRVETQYF.

The chain recombines TRBV7-9 with TRBJ1-6, with 7 nucleotides matching TRBD1. The CDR3 is made up of 17 amino acids. CDR1 is SEHNR and CDR2 is FQNEAQ in the germline V gene (reference sequence). V gave up 2 bases and J gave up 7 bases; unmatched junction bases: 11. CDR3 nucleotide sequence: TGTGCCAGCAGCTTAATTACGGGGGGCAGGGGGAATTCACCCCTCCACTTT. It yields the protein CASSLITGGRGNSPLHF.

The chain recombines TRBV9 with TRBJ2-7, with D tentatively TRBD2 (5 bases). Germline CDR1 SGDLS, CDR2 YYNGEE. CDR3 length: 12 residues. V lost 9 bases and J 0 bases, leaving 10 bases between the germline ends. Here the CDR3 reads CAKAESSYEQYF. The CDR3 nucleotides are TGTGCCAAAGCGGAGAGCTCCTACGAGCAGTACTTC. Supplemented by reference TRBV9 and TRBJ2-7, the full variable domain reads DSGVTQTPKHLITATGQRVTLRCSPRSGDLSVYWYQQSLDQGLQFLIQYYNGEERAKGNILERFSAQQFPDLHSELNLSSLELGDSALYFCAKAESSYEQYFGPGTRLTVT.

The chain employs TRBV7-2 and TRBJ2-4, with 8 bases matching TRBD2. The CDR3 is made up of 15 amino acids. Trimming removed 5 bases from V and 11 bases from J; junction bases left unmatched: 14. CDR1 and CDR2 from the germline V gene are SGHTA and FQGNSA. CDR3 amino acids: CASSPSPQRGSLQYF. The CDR3 bases are TGTGCCAGCAGCCCAAGTCCGCAGCGGGGGAGCCTTCAGTACTTC.

For this clone: At the DNA level, this CDR3 is encoded by other sequences in the same sample as well. The chain couples TRBV28 to TRBJ1-5; weak D call: TRBD1 (5 bases). V lost 2 bases to trimming and J lost 2 bases, with 10 bases between them. In germline, CDR1 is MDHEN, CDR2 SYDVKM. The CDR3 runs 15 residues. CDR3 amino acids: CASSLGGLGNQPQHF. The CDR3 DNA reads as TGTGCCAGCAGTTTAGGGGGGTTGGGCAATCAGCCCCAGCATTTT.